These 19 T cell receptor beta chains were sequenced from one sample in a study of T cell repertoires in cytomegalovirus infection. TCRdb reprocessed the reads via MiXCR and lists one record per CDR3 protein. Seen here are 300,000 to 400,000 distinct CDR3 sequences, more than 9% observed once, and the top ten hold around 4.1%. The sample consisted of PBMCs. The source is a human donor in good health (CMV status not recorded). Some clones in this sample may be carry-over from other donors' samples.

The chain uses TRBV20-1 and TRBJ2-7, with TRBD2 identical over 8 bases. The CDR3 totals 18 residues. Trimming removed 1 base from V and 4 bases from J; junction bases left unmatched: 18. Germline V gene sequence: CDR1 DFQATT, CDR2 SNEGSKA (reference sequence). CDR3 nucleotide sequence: TGCAGTGCTAGAGCCCCCCCGGGAGGGCGTTTAATGTTATACGAGCAGTACTTC. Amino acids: CSARAPPGGRLMLYEQYF.

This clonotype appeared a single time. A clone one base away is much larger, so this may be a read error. The DNA for the CDR3 is TGTGCCTTTCATTCCGGGACTAGCGGAACCGGGGGGCTGTTTTTT. It encodes CAFHSGTSGTGGLFF. The J gene is TRBJ2-2, the V gene TRBV11-2; 11 nucleotides line up with TRBD2. The germline CDR1 and CDR2 sequences are SGHAT and FQNNGV. The CDR3 length is 15 residues. The full variable domain, with the rest looked up from reference TRBV11-2 and TRBJ2-2, is EAGVAQSPRYKIIEKRQSVAFWCNPISGHATLYWYQQILGQGPKLLIQFQNNGVVDDSQLPKDRFSAERLKGVDSTLKIQPAKLEDSAVYLCAFHSGTSGTGGLFFGEGSRLTVL.

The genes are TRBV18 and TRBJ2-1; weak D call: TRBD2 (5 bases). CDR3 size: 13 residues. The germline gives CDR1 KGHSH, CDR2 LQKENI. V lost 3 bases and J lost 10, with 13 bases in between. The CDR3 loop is CASSPIGSGEQFF. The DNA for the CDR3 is TGTGCCAGCTCACCCATCGGTTCGGGGGAGCAGTTCTTC.

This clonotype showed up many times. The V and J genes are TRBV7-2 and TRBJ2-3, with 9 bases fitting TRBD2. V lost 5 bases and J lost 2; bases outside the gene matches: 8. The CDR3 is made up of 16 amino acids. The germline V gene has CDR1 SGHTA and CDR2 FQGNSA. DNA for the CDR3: TGTGCCAGCAGCCTAGATTTAGCGGGAGCCACAGATACGCAGTATTTT. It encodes CASSLDLAGATDTQYF.

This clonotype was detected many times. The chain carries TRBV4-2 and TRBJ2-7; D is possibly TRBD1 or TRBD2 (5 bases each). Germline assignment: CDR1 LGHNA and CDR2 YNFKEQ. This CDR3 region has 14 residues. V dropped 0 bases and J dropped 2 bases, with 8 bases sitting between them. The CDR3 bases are TGTGCCAGCAGCCAAGATAAGGGACCCTACGAGCAGTACTTC. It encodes CASSQDKGPYEQYF.

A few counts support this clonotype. CDR3 in DNA: TGTGCCAGCAGCTTAGGATCTAGCGGGAGGGGGGCGCAGTATTTT. The encoded protein is CASSLGSSGRGAQYF. The chain employs TRBV11-2 and TRBJ2-3; 12 bases are shared with TRBD2. The CDR3 contains 15 residues. Germline lookup yields CDR1 SGHAT and CDR2 FQNNGV. With 1 base clipped from V and 10 bases from J, the junction kept 6 bases outside the gene matches.

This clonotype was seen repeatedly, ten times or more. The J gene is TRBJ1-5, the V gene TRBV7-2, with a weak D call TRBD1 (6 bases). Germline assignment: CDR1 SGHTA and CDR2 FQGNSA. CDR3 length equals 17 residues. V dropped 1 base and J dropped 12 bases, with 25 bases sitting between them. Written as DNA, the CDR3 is TGTGCCAGCAGCTTAGGGAAGGACAGTCCGCGCCTTGAGCACCAGCATTTT. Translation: CASSLGKDSPRLEHQHF.

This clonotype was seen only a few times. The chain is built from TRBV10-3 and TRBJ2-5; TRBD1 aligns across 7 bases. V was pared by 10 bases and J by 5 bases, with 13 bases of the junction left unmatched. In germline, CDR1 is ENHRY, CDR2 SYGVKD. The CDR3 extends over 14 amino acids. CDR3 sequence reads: CATTDDRQGETQYF. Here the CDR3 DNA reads TGTGCCACAACCGACGATCGACAGGGCGAGACCCAGTACTTC.

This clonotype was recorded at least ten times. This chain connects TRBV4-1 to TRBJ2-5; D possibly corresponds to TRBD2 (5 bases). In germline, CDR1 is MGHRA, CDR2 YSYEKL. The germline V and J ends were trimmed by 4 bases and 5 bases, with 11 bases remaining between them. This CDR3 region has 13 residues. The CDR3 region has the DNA TGCGCCAGCAGCCCGCTGACTACCGAGACCCAGTACTTC. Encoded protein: CASSPLTTETQYF.

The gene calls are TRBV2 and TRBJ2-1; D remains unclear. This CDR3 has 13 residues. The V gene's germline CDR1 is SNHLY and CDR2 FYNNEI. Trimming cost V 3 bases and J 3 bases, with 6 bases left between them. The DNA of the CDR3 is TGTGCCAGCAGTGAGGGGAACTACAATGAGCAGTTCTTC. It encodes CASSEGNYNEQFF. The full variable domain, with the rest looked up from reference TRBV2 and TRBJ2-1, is EPEVTQTPSHQVTQMGQEVILRCVPISNHLYFYWYRQILGQKVEFLVSFYNNEISEKSEIFDDQFSVERPDGSNFTLKIRSTKLEDSAMYFCASSEGNYNEQFFGPGTRLTVL.

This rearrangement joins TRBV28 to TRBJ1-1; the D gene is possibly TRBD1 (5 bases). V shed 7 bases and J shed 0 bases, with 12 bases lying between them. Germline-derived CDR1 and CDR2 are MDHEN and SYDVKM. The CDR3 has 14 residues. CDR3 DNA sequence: TGTGCCAGCAAGGGGAACTTAATGAACACTGAAGCTTTCTTT. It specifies CASKGNLMNTEAFF.

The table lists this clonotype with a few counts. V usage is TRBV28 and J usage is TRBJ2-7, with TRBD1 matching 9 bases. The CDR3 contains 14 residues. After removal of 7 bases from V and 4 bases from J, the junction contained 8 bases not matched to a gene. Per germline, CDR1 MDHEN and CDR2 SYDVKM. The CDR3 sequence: CASTRGQGKYEQYF. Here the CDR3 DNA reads TGTGCCAGCACCCGCGGACAGGGGAAGTACGAGCAGTACTTC. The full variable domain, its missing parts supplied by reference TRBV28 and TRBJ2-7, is DVKVTQSSRYLVKRTGEKVFLECVQDMDHENMFWYRQDPGLGLRLIYFSYDVKMKEKGDIPEGYSVSREKKERFSLILESASTNQTSMYLCASTRGQGKYEQYFGPGTRLTVT.

CDR3 region: CASSPNDLIRGQPQHF. CDR3 DNA: TGTGCCAGCTCACCCAACGATCTCATCCGGGGGCAGCCCCAGCATTTT. V usage is TRBV18 and J usage is TRBJ1-5, with D perhaps TRBD1 (5 bases). CDR1 KGHSH and CDR2 LQKENI come from the germline V gene. This CDR3 is 16 amino acids long. V lost 3 bases and J lost 7, with 19 bases in between.

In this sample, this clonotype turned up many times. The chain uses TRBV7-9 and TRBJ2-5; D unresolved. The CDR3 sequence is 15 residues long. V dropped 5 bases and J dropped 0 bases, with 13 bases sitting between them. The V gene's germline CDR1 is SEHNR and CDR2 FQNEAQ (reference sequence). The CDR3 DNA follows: TGTGCCAGCAGCCACTGGACCGGGTACCAAGAGACCCAGTACTTC. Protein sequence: CASSHWTGYQETQYF.

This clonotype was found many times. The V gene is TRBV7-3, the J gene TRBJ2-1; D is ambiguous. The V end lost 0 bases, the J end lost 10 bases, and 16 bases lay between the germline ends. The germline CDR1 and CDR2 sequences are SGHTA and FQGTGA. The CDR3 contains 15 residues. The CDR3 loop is CASSLTYEPHREQFF. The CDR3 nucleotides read TGTGCCAGCAGCTTAACTTATGAACCCCACAGAGAGCAGTTCTTC.

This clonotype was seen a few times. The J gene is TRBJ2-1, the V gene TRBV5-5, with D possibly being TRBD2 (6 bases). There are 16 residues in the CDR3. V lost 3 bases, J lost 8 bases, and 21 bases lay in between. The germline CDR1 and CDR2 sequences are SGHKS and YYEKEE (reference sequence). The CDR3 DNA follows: TGTGCCAGCAGCTCGTCTCCCGGCCTAGCGAACTATGAGCAGTTCTTC. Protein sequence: CASSSSPGLANYEQFF.

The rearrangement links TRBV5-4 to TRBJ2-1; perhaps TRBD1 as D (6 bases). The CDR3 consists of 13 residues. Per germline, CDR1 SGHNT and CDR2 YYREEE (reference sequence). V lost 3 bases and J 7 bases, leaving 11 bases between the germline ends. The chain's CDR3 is CASSSPGVNEQFF. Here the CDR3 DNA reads TGTGCCAGCAGCTCCCCAGGGGTTAATGAGCAGTTCTTC.

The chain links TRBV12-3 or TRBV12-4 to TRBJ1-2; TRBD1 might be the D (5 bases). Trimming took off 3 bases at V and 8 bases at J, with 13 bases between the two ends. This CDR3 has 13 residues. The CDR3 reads CASSFLGAGGYTF. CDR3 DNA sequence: TGTGCCAGCAGTTTCCTAGGGGCCGGCGGCTACACCTTC.

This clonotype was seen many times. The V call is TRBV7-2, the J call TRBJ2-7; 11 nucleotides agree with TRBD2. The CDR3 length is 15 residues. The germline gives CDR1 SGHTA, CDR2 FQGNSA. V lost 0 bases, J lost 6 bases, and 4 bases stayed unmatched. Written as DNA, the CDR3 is TGTGCCAGCAGCTTAGCGACTAGCGGGATGAGCGAGCAGTACTTC. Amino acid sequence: CASSLATSGMSEQYF.